One and the same sample provided the 22 T cell receptor beta chains below, sequenced in a study of cytomegalovirus exposure and HLA in healthy donors. The data were produced by immunoSEQ multiplex PCR, yet TCRdb's version contains in-frame clones alone and is incomplete. The repertoire holds tens of thousands of clones, with just under 95% as singletons. The sequenced sample was PBMCs. The source is a woman aged 18-29 years in good health and CMV-seropositive.

The chain joins TRBV19 to TRBJ1-2; D ambiguous. Germline values: CDR1 LNHDA, CDR2 SQIVND (reference sequence). There are 13 residues in the CDR3. V was pared by 3 bases and J by 0 bases, with 5 bases between. CDR3 sequence: CASSIGANYGYTF. In DNA form, the CDR3 reads TGTGCCAGTAGTATTGGAGCTAACTATGGCTACACCTTC. The full variable domain, its missing parts supplied by reference TRBV19 and TRBJ1-2, is DGGITQSPKYLFRKEGQNVTLSCEQNLNHDAMYWYRQDPGQGLRLIYYSQIVNDFQKGDIAEGYSVSREKKESFPLTVTSAQKNPTAFYLCASSIGANYGYTFGSGTRLTVV.

The chain joins TRBV5-1 to TRBJ2-3; 8 bases fit TRBD1. Trimming cost V 4 bases and J 3 bases; bases outside gene matches: 10. From germline, CDR1 is SGHRS and CDR2 YFSETQ. This CDR3 has 16 amino acids. This CDR3 reads CASSVGDRLRTDTQYF. The DNA for the CDR3 is TGCGCCAGCAGCGTGGGGGACAGGCTCAGAACAGATACGCAGTATTTT.

J is TRBJ2-7 and V is TRBV6-1, with 7 bases matching TRBD1. V shed 6 bases, J shed 2 bases, and the junction held 7 bases outside the gene matches. The length of the CDR3 is 14 residues. Per the germline V gene, CDR1 is MNHNS and CDR2 is SASEGT. CDR3 bases: TGTGCCAGCAGGAAGACAGGGCCGACCTACGAGCAGTACTTC. Residues: CASRKTGPTYEQYF.

The V call is TRBV6-5, the J call TRBJ2-7, with D possibly matching TRBD2 (6 bases). In germline, CDR1 is MNHEY, CDR2 SVGAGI. CDR3 size: 15 residues. V lost 6 bases, J lost 4 bases, and 19 bases lay in between. The DNA for the CDR3 is TGTGCCAGCAGCCCCGGGGGTTTTGGATCGTACGAGCAGTACTTC. Translation: CASSPGGFGSYEQYF.

The CDR3 loop is CASSLDRGRKYEQYF. The CDR3 DNA is TGTGCCAGCAGCCTCGACAGGGGGCGGAAATACGAGCAGTACTTC. The J gene is TRBJ2-7, the V gene TRBV6-5; 10 bases are a match to TRBD1. The CDR3 consists of 15 residues. The junction had 9 bases not matched to a gene; V was cut back by 6 bases and J by 4 bases. The germline gives CDR1 MNHEY, CDR2 SVGAGI.

V and J are TRBV4-3 and TRBJ1-2; 9 positions match TRBD1. The CDR3 contains 21 residues. The J segment lost 9 bases and the V segment lost 0 bases, leaving 26 bases of the junction unmatched. The V gene's germline CDR1 is LGHNA and CDR2 YSLEER. This CDR3 reads CASSQDFSPSRDRDEPNRYTF. The CDR3, as DNA: TGCGCCAGCAGCCAAGATTTCAGCCCGTCCCGGGACAGGGATGAGCCGAATCGCTACACCTTC.

The rearrangement links TRBV5-6 to TRBJ2-2; 12 bases line up with TRBD2. V lost 2 bases, J lost 3 bases, and 5 bases stayed unmatched. From germline, CDR1 is SGHDT and CDR2 YYEEEE. The CDR3 has 17 residues. CDR3 DNA sequence: TGTGCCAGCAGCTTCCCACTAGCGGGAGGTTACACCGGGGAGCTGTTTTTT. This gives the protein CASSFPLAGGYTGELFF.

The chain employs TRBV6-6 and TRBJ1-5, with 11 bases that match TRBD1. Germline assignment: CDR1 MNHNY and CDR2 SVGAGI (reference sequence). V lost 6 bases, J lost 0 bases, and 1 base stayed unmatched. This CDR3 is built from 15 residues. The CDR3 nucleotides are TGTGCCAGCAGAGGGACAGGGGGTAGCAATCAGCCCCAGCATTTT. It translates to CASRGTGGSNQPQHF.

CDR3 DNA: TGTGCCAGCAGCTTAGGGGACAATAGCAATCAGCCCCAGCATTTT. Its translation: CASSLGDNSNQPQHF. The chain uses TRBV7-9 and TRBJ1-5; D might be TRBD1 (6 bases). Trimming left V 1 base short and J 0 bases short, with 7 bases between. The CDR3 extends over 15 amino acids. Germline assignment: CDR1 SEHNR and CDR2 FQNEAQ (reference sequence).

CDR3 nucleotides: TGTGCCACCAGCAGCGGACAAAACAAAAACATTCAGTACTTC. Protein product: CATSSGQNKNIQYF. The genes are TRBV15 and TRBJ2-4; D is perhaps TRBD1 (5 bases). The CDR3 runs to 14 residues. Germline assignment: CDR1 LNHNV and CDR2 YYDKDF (reference sequence). With 3 bases removed from V and 3 bases from J, the gap between germline ends came to 9 bases.

V and J are TRBV29-1 and TRBJ1-5; tentatively, D is TRBD1 (6 bases). The CDR3 has 13 amino acids. The V end lost 6 bases, the J end lost 5 bases, and 14 bases lay between the germline ends. The germline V gene has CDR1 SQVTM and CDR2 ANQGSEA. The CDR3 DNA reads as TGCAGCGTCCCTCCCCAGGGGTATCAGCCCCAGCATTTT. Translated, it gives CSVPPQGYQPQHF.

The chain recombines TRBV5-1 with TRBJ2-7, with TRBD1 matching over 10 bases. CDR1 SGHRS and CDR2 YFSETQ come from the germline V gene. This CDR3 is built from 15 residues. Trimming removed 0 bases from V and 3 bases from J; junction bases left unmatched: 3. The CDR3 is CASSLVTGGFYEQYF. For the CDR3, the DNA is TGCGCCAGCAGCTTGGTGACAGGGGGCTTCTACGAGCAGTACTTC.

V is TRBV7-2 and J is TRBJ1-1; a possible D gene is TRBD1 (5 bases). The CDR3 consists of 17 residues. Germline values: CDR1 SGHTA, CDR2 FQGNSA. With 4 bases removed from V and 11 bases from J, the gap between germline ends came to 29 bases. CDR3 residues: CASSSGLLLGSTSFAFF. The CDR3 coding sequence is TGTGCCAGCAGCTCGGGACTACTCCTGGGATCCACGTCTTTCGCTTTCTTT.

The CDR3: CASWGLAGGQETQYF. The CDR3 DNA is TGTGCCAGCTGGGGGCTAGCGGGGGGTCAAGAGACCCAGTACTTC. The chain couples TRBV6-5 to TRBJ2-5; 11 bases map to TRBD2. The CDR3 length is 15 residues. V lost 8 bases, J lost 2 bases, and 7 bases stayed unmatched. The V gene's germline CDR1 is MNHEY and CDR2 SVGAGI.

The chain couples TRBV9 to TRBJ2-5, with TRBD2 matching over 7 bases. With 1 base clipped from V and 0 bases from J, the junction kept 6 bases outside the gene matches. CDR3 length: 16 amino acids. Per the germline V gene, CDR1 is SGDLS and CDR2 is YYNGEE. DNA of the CDR3: TGTGCCAGCAGCGTATCAGTAGCGGGCAACCAAGAGACCCAGTACTTC. Translation: CASSVSVAGNQETQYF.

J is TRBJ1-1 and V is TRBV6-6; a possible D gene is TRBD1 (6 bases). Looked up from germline, CDR1 is MNHNY and CDR2 is SVGAGI (reference sequence). V lost 10 bases and J lost 6, with 21 bases in between. The CDR3 has 14 residues. CDR3 residues: CAIQRGGESAEAFF. Written as DNA, the CDR3 is TGTGCCATCCAGAGGGGGGGCGAGAGCGCTGAAGCTTTCTTT.

The chain couples TRBV4-3 to TRBJ2-4, with D maybe TRBD2 (7 bases). V lost 0 bases, J lost 7 bases, and 13 bases lay in between. In germline, CDR1 is LGHNA, CDR2 YSLEER. The CDR3 loop spans 15 amino acids. In DNA, the CDR3 is TGCGCCAGCAGCCAAGATGGAAGGGGGGGGAACATTCAGTACTTC. Its translation is CASSQDGRGGNIQYF.

CDR3 coding DNA: TGTGCCAGCAGTCCATCGTGGACTAGCGGGATGAAGACCCAGTACTTC. As protein: CASSPSWTSGMKTQYF. The rearrangement links TRBV27 to TRBJ2-5, with 12 bases matching TRBD2. V was pared by 5 bases and J by 6 bases, with 10 bases of the junction left unmatched. CDR3 length: 16 residues. Germline V gene lookup returns CDR1 MNHEY and CDR2 SMNVEV (reference sequence).

This chain links TRBV7-2 with TRBJ2-7; tentative D call: TRBD2 (5 bases). Trimming pared 1 base from V and 6 bases from J, leaving 13 bases between. CDR1 SGHTA and CDR2 FQGNSA come from the germline V gene. This CDR3 spans 14 amino acids. The CDR3 DNA follows: TGTGCCAGCAGCTTAGTCGGCCTAGCCTCCGAGCAGTACTTC. As protein: CASSLVGLASEQYF.

The chain is built from TRBV5-4 and TRBJ1-2, with TRBD1 identical over 9 bases. From germline, CDR1 is SGHNT and CDR2 YYREEE (reference sequence). The trim removed 7 bases at V and 3 bases at J, leaving 7 bases unmatched. The CDR3 runs to 14 residues. Written as DNA, the CDR3 is TGTGCCAGCGGACAGGGGCTTCGTGACTATGGCTACACCTTC. Translating it yields CASGQGLRDYGYTF.

The chain uses TRBV6-5 and TRBJ2-1, with 9 bases lining up with TRBD1. Germline V gene data show CDR1 as MNHEY and CDR2 as SVGAGI. The CDR3 consists of 15 residues. J was trimmed by 0 bases and V by 6 bases; bases with no gene match: 3. The CDR3 coding sequence is TGTGCCAGCAGGGGGACAGGGAGCTCCTACAATGAGCAGTTCTTC. Amino acid sequence: CASRGTGSSYNEQFF.

The chain carries TRBV10-2 and TRBJ1-1; D might be TRBD1 (5 bases). This CDR3 contains 12 residues. Germline V CDR1 and CDR2: WSHSY, SAAADI. Trimming took 3 bases from V and 12 from J, leaving 14 bases between them. For the CDR3, the DNA is TGCGCCAGCAGTGATGCGGGGACGGTCTCTTTCTTT. It translates to CASSDAGTVSFF.